Sequencing of this T cell receptor beta chain was carried out in a study of cytomegalovirus exposure and HLA in healthy donors. Broader study findings: In a later analysis, TCR association rates varied by HLA locus: DRB1 most, HLA-C fewest. Researchers reported that a few CMV-associated chains were confirmed in vitro as CMV antigen-specific. It emerged from a later analysis that several of the most significant clusters appeared to be linked to common viral pathogens.

This clone was recorded once. The antigen is not known. Germline-derived CDR1 and CDR2 are SGHAT and FQNNGV. This CDR3 comprises 15 residues. J was trimmed by 7 bases and V by 6 bases; bases with no gene match: 8. The primer mix had 60 Vbeta and 13 Jbeta primers. As processed by the authors: In a later analysis, the count reached about 82 million unique TCR beta chains, with about 9.9 million shared. Using immunoSEQ multiplex PCR, the repertoire was profiled, and TCRdb retains in-frame clones only, with some absent. That table gives V, J and clone size, and the DNA gave D and trimming. The sample records around 91,000 clones, over 75% being singletons.

The rearrangement links TRBV11-2 to TRBJ1-6; 8 bases match TRBD1. Sample: PBMCs. This clonotype originated in a male donor in good health and CMV-seropositive. This CDR3 is CASRLAGGLNSPLHF. The CDR3 DNA is TGTGCCAGCAGACTGGCAGGGGGCCTGAATTCACCCCTCCACTTT. The variable domain in full, with the rest retrieved from reference TRBV11-2 and TRBJ1-6, is EAGVAQSPRYKIIEKRQSVAFWCNPISGHATLYWYQQILGQGPKLLIQFQNNGVVDDSQLPKDRFSAERLKGVDSTLKIQPAKLEDSAVYLCASRLAGGLNSPLHFGNGTRLTVT.